Listed below are T cell receptor beta chains from one sample, sequenced in a study of blood T cell repertoires in COVID-19. The table came from immunoSEQ multiplex PCR; TCRdb's copy has only in-frame clones and leaves some out. This repertoire shows about 380,000 clones, 88% found once; its top ten account for approximately 1.2%. The sample comprised PBMCs or T cells enriched from blood (not recorded which). The receptors come from a young woman who had recovered from COVID-19. Each CDR3 is given with its conserved first and last residue. D genes are given only for firm matches. The size entry is marked missing in some rows and otherwise reads once, few, many or a size class.

abundance	d_gene	v_gene	j_gene	CDR3aa	CDR3nt
-	TRBD1	TRBV4-2	TRBJ1-5	CASSQGQGHSNQPQHF	TGTGCCAGCAGCCAGGGACAGGGCCATAGCAATCAGCCCCAGCATTTT
-	-	TRBV6-5	TRBJ1-2	CASSRQTNYGYTF	TGTGCCAGCAGTCGACAGACTAACTATGGCTACACCTTC
-	-	TRBV10-3	TRBJ2-7	CATQQGRSDEQYF	TGTGCCACCCAACAGGGGAGGTCGGACGAGCAGTACTTC
few	-	TRBV15	TRBJ1-6	CATSKENSPLHF	TGTGCCACCAGTAAAGAGAATTCACCCCTCCACTTT
once	-	TRBV6-5	TRBJ1-2	CASRPVALGDGYTF	TGTGCCAGCAGGCCCGTTGCCCTTGGAGATGGCTACACCTTC
-	-	TRBV4-1	TRBJ1-5	CASSQMSTLTNQPQHF	TGCGCCAGCAGCCAGATGAGCACCCTTACCAATCAGCCCCAGCATTTT
-	-	TRBV6-5	TRBJ2-1	CASSYSAGAPYNEQFF	TGTGCCAGCAGTTATTCCGCGGGGGCCCCCTACAATGAGCAGTTCTTC
once	-	TRBV11-2	TRBJ1-1	CASSFLMNTEAFF	TGTGCCAGCAGCTTTTTAATGAACACTGAAGCTTTCTTT
-	TRBD1	TRBV28	TRBJ1-1	CASSYRGNTEAFF	TGTGCCAGCAGTTACAGGGGAAACACTGAAGCTTTCTTT
-	-	TRBV9	TRBJ2-2	CASSEGDTGELFF	TGTGCCAGCAGCGAGGGGGACACCGGGGAGCTGTTTTTT
-	-	TRBV27	TRBJ1-5	CASSLRVDQPQHF	TGTGCCAGCAGTTTAAGAGTAGATCAGCCCCAGCATTTT
-	-	TRBV2	TRBJ1-2	CASKTDTVAYGYTF	TGTGCCAGCAAGACCGACACAGTCGCCTATGGCTACACCTTC
-	TRBD1	TRBV5-4	TRBJ1-2	CASSSGQGQWYGYTF	TGTGCCAGCAGCTCGGGACAGGGACAATGGTATGGCTACACCTTC
-	-	TRBV9	TRBJ1-1	CATLLYVNTEAFF	TGTGCCACCCTACTATACGTGAACACTGAAGCTTTCTTT
-	TRBD1	TRBV10-2	TRBJ2-7	CASTDPRDRGDLYEQYF	TGCGCCAGCACCGACCCTAGGGACAGGGGGGACCTCTACGAGCAGTACTTC
-	TRBD1	TRBV6-6	TRBJ1-2	CASSGWARGRKNGYTF	TGTGCCAGCAGCGGGTGGGCCAGGGGGCGCAAAAATGGCTACACCTTC
-	-	TRBV3-1/TRBV3-2	TRBJ2-5	CASSQDIEDGETQYF	TGTGCCAGCAGCCAAGATATAGAAGACGGGGAGACCCAGTACTTC
-	-	TRBV28	TRBJ2-7	CASSLISSSYEQYF	TGTGCCAGCAGTTTAATTTCCAGCTCCTACGAGCAGTACTTC
-	TRBD1	TRBV11-3	TRBJ2-1	CASSRGQGEYNEQFF	TGTGCCAGCAGCCGGGGACAGGGGGAATACAATGAGCAGTTCTTC
-	-	TRBV19	TRBJ1-3	CASSIASGNTIYF	TGTGCCAGTAGTATAGCTTCCGGAAACACCATATATTTT
-	-	TRBV4-1	TRBJ2-5	CASSQEPGKETQYF	TGCGCCAGCAGCCAAGAGCCAGGGAAGGAGACCCAGTACTTC
-	TRBD1	TRBV6-1	TRBJ1-2	CASSEFGQGVLYGYTF	TGTGCCAGCAGTGAATTCGGGCAGGGGGTCCTTTATGGCTACACCTTC
-	TRBD2	TRBV9	TRBJ2-7	CASSADLAGGTYEQYF	TGTGCCAGCAGCGCAGATCTAGCGGGGGGTACTTACGAGCAGTACTTC
-	TRBD2	TRBV18	TRBJ2-3	CASSLAGRTDTQYF	TGTGCCAGCTCACTAGCGGGTCGCACAGATACGCAGTATTTT
-	-	TRBV6-2/TRBV6-3	TRBJ1-1	CASSYYFAEAFF	TGTGCCAGCAGTTACTATTTCGCTGAAGCTTTCTTT
few	TRBD1	TRBV5-1	TRBJ2-7	CASSLEGQGYSYEQYF	TGCGCCAGCAGCTTGGAGGGACAGGGCTACTCCTACGAGCAGTACTTC
-	TRBD2	TRBV5-6	TRBJ2-2	CASSFTSGAGELFF	TGTGCCAGCAGCTTCACTAGCGGGGCGGGGGAGCTGTTTTTT
-	-	TRBV5-1	TRBJ1-3	CASSLGGLLDSGNTIYF	TGCGCCAGCAGCTTGGGCGGCCTCCTCGATTCTGGAAACACCATATATTTT
-	TRBD1	TRBV3-1/TRBV3-2	TRBJ1-2	CASSPGTGAVGYTF	TGTGCCAGCAGCCCCGGGACAGGGGCTGTGGGCTACACCTTC
-	TRBD2	TRBV7-9	TRBJ2-7	CASSLELAGREQYF	TGTGCCAGCAGCTTGGAATTAGCGGGGCGGGAGCAGTACTTC
-	-	TRBV7-9	TRBJ1-5	CASSSGHRNQPQHF	TGTGCCAGCAGCTCCGGACACCGCAATCAGCCCCAGCATTTT
-	-	TRBV5-1	TRBJ1-2	CASSLEGDGYTF	TGCGCCAGCAGCTTGGAGGGAGATGGCTACACCTTC
-	-	TRBV7-3	TRBJ2-7	CASSSQGTDEQYF	TGTGCCAGCAGCTCACAGGGTACCGACGAGCAGTACTTC
-	-	TRBV4-1	TRBJ2-1	CASSQGASRYNEQFF	TGCGCCAGCAGCCAAGGGGCTAGCCGTTACAATGAGCAGTTCTTC
-	-	TRBV9	TRBJ2-1	CASSVGSFEGNEQFF	TGTGCCAGCAGCGTAGGGTCATTTGAGGGCAATGAGCAGTTCTTC
-	-	TRBV2	TRBJ2-7	CASRDSLGEQYF	TGTGCCAGCAGGGACAGCCTAGGAGAGCAGTACTTC
-	TRBD2	TRBV7-3	TRBJ2-1	CASSLTPLAGASYNEQFF	TGTGCCAGCAGCTTAACCCCACTAGCGGGGGCATCCTACAATGAGCAGTTCTTC
-	TRBD2	TRBV30	TRBJ2-7	CAWRGVGGIFNEQYF	TGTGCCTGGAGGGGAGTGGGAGGGATCTTCAACGAGCAGTACTTC
-	-	TRBV4-2	TRBJ1-5	CASSLVNQPQHF	TGTGCCAGCAGCCTAGTCAATCAGCCCCAGCATTTT
-	TRBD1	TRBV30	TRBJ1-5	CAWSTTGVSNQPQHF	TGTGCCTGGAGTACGACAGGGGTTAGCAATCAGCCCCAGCATTTT
-	-	TRBV2	TRBJ2-1	CASSGRAASYNEQFF	TGTGCCAGCAGTGGGAGGGCGGCTTCCTACAATGAGCAGTTCTTC
-	TRBD1	TRBV3-1/TRBV3-2	TRBJ2-1	CASSRLGTGLYNEQFF	TGTGCCAGCAGCCGACTGGGGACAGGCTTATACAATGAGCAGTTCTTC
-	-	TRBV27	TRBJ1-2	CASSLLSPQGSYGYTF	TGTGCCAGCAGTTTACTATCCCCCCAGGGTAGCTATGGCTACACCTTC
-	-	TRBV28	TRBJ1-2	CASSSSTGARSGYTF	-
-	-	TRBV6-5	TRBJ1-6	CASSFLRGLDSPLHF	TGTGCCAGCAGTTTCCTCCGGGGACTCGATTCACCCCTCCACTTT
-	-	TRBV12-3/TRBV12-4	TRBJ1-1	CASSWGENTEAFF	TGTGCCAGCAGTTGGGGGGAGAACACTGAAGCTTTCTTT
-	-	TRBV12-5	TRBJ2-5	CASGLDRYQETQYF	TGTGCTAGTGGCCTCGACAGATACCAAGAGACCCAGTACTTC
-	TRBD2	TRBV18	TRBJ2-3	CASSPTASGGAGAQYF	TGTGCCAGCTCACCGACGGCTAGCGGGGGCGCCGGGGCGCAGTATTTT
-	TRBD1	TRBV4-2	TRBJ2-5	CASSQGDRDQETQYF	TGTGCCAGCAGCCAAGGGGACAGGGACCAAGAGACCCAGTACTTC
-	-	TRBV3-1/TRBV3-2	TRBJ2-1	CASSQDIGGASYNEQFF	TGTGCCAGCAGCCAAGATATTGGCGGGGCCTCCTACAATGAGCAGTTCTTC
-	-	TRBV6-2/TRBV6-3	TRBJ2-2	CAGGRGGAGELFF	TGTGCCGGCGGCCGGGGCGGGGCCGGGGAGCTGTTTTTT
-	-	TRBV6-5	TRBJ1-2	CASSSSALIYGYTF	TGTGCCAGCAGCTCGTCTGCGCTTATCTATGGCTACACCTTC
-	-	TRBV6-5	TRBJ2-2	CASSYSFQGDGELFF	TGTGCCAGCAGTTACTCATTCCAGGGCGACGGGGAGCTGTTTTTT
-	-	TRBV4-3	TRBJ1-2	CASSQTRGGGYGYTF	TGCGCCAGCAGCCAAACCCGGGGAGGGGGCTATGGCTACACCTTC
-	TRBD1	TRBV30	TRBJ2-7	CAGSEDRSSYEQYF	TGTGCCGGGTCAGAGGACAGGAGTTCCTACGAGCAGTACTTC
-	TRBD2	TRBV3-1/TRBV3-2	TRBJ2-1	CASSHSGGRNEQFF	TGTGCCAGCAGCCACAGCGGGGGCCGCAATGAGCAGTTCTTC